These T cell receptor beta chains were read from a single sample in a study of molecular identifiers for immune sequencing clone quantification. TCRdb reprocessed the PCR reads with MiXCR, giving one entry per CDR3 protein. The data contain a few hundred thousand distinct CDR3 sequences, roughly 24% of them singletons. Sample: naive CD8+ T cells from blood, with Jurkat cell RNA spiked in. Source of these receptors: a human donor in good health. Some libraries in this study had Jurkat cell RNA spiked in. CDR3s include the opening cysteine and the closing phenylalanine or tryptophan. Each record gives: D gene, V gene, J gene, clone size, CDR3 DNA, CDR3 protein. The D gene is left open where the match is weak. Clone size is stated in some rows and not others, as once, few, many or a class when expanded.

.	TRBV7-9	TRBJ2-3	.	TGTGCCAGCAGCTTACTACCTGGGCAGGATGCCAACATGGATACGCGGTATTTT	CASSLLPGQDANMDTRYF
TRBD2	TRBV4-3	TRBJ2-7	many	TGCGCCAGCAGCCCAAATAGCGGGACCGCCTACGAGCAGTACTTC	CASSPNSGTAYEQYF
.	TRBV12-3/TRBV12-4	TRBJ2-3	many	TGTGCCAGCAGTATCCTGTCACAGATTGGGCAGTATTTT	CASSILSQIGQYF
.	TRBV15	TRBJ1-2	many	TGTGCCACCAGCATCCGGGGGGGCGATGGCTACACCTTC	CATSIRGGDGYTF
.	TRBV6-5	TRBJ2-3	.	TGTGTCAGCAGTCTCGGGGAGGGGGGAGTGGCAGATACGCAGTATTTT	CVSSLGEGGVADTQYF
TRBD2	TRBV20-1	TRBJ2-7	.	TGCAGTGCTTTTCGGACTAGCAGGAGGGCCTTGTCCTACGAGCAGTACTTC	CSAFRTSRRALSYEQYF
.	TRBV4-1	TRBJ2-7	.	TGCGCCCGCCGCCAACCAGGGGACACCGACGAGCAGTACTTC	CARRQPGDTDEQYF
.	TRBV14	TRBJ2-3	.	TGTGCCAGCGGCGTCGGTAGTGCAGATACGCAGTATTTT	CASGVGSADTQYF
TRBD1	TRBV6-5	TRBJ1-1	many	TGTGCCAGCAGGTTCACAGGGGGGATAGCTTTCTTT	CASRFTGGIAFF
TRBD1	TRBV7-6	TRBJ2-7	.	TGTGCCAGCAGCTTAGCAGGGGGCGGCGAGCAGTACTTC	CASSLAGGGEQYF
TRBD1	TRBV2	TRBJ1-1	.	TGTGCCAGCAGACACCTCAGGGGGGGACTCGACACTGAAGCTTTCTTT	CASRHLRGGLDTEAFF
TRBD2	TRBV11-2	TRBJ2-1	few	TGTGCCAGCAGCTACGGGACTAGCGGGAGAGATGAGCAGTTCTTC	CASSYGTSGRDEQFF
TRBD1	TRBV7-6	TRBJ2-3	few	TGTGCCAGCAGCCCCGGGACAGGGGGAGATACGCAGTATTTT	CASSPGTGGDTQYF
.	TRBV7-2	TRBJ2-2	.	TGTGCCAGCAGCTTAGGGGGGGGGGCGTTTGCCGGGGAGCTGTTTTTT	CASSLGGGAFAGELFF
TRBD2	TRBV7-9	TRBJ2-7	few	TGTGCCAGCAGCCGTGAAGCGGGAGGGCCCTACGAGCAGTACTTC	CASSREAGGPYEQYF
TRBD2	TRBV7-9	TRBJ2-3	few	TGTGCCAGCAGCTCGGGGACTAGTTACGGAGATACGCAGTATTTT	CASSSGTSYGDTQYF
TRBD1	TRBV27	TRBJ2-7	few	TGTGCCAGCAGTTTACGAGGGCAGGGGGCATACGAGCAGTACTTC	CASSLRGQGAYEQYF
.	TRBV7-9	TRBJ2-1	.	TGTGCCAGCAGCTTACTCCAGGTATACAATGAGCAGTTCTTC	CASSLLQVYNEQFF
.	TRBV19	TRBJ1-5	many	TGTGCCAGTAGTATATATTCAGGGGCGAATAGCAATCAGCCCCAGCATTTT	CASSIYSGANSNQPQHF
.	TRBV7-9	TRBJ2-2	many	TGTGCCAGCAGCCCTGTGGTGGGCGTAACGAACACCGGGGAGCTGTTTTTT	CASSPVVGVTNTGELFF
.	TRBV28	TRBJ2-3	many	TGTGCCAGCAGCGGGACGACCCACGGCACAGATACGCAGTATTTT	CASSGTTHGTDTQYF
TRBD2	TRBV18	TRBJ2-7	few	TGTGCCAGCTCACCTGACGGCGGGGGGCCCTACGAGCAGTACTTC	CASSPDGGGPYEQYF
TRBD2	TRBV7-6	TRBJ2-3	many	TGTGCCAGCAGCTTAGACCCGGCTAGCGGGGGGAAGAGCACAGATACGCAGTATTTT	CASSLDPASGGKSTDTQYF
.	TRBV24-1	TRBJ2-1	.	TGTGCCACCAGTGATTTGGTGGGGAATGAGCAGTTCTTC	CATSDLVGNEQFF
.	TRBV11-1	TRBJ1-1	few	TGTGCCAGCAGCTTAGGGGACGGAGTTCTCACTGAAGCTTTCTTT	CASSLGDGVLTEAFF
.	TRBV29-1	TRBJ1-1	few	TGCAGCGTTGAAGAAAGTCTGATACAGGGTCAGAACACTGAAGCTTTCTTT	CSVEESLIQGQNTEAFF
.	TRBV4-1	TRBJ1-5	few	TGCGCCAGCAGCCGAGGGCAGGGTGAGCAGCAGCCCCAGCATTTT	CASSRGQGEQQPQHF
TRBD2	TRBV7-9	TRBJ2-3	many	TGTGCCAGCAGCACGACTAGCGGGGGACCTAACACAGATACGCAGTATTTT	CASSTTSGGPNTDTQYF
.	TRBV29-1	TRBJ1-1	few	TGCAGCGTTGAAGACAAGGGATACACTGAAGCTTTCTTT	CSVEDKGYTEAFF
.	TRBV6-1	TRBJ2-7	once	TGTGCCAGCAGTGGAGCGAATCGGAGGGCGGGGTACGAGCAGTACTTC	CASSGANRRAGYEQYF
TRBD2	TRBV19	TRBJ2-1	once	TGTGCCAGTAGTATGGAATCTAGCGGGATCAATGAGCCGTTCTTC	CASSMESSGINEPFF
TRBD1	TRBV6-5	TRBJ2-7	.	TGTGCCAGTTGTTACCAGACAGGGGGTAACGAGCAGTACTTC	CASCYQTGGNEQYF
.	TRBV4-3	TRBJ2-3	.	TGCGCCAGCAGCCAAGAGGTGGGGTTGGCGTCAGATACGCAGTATTTT	CASSQEVGLASDTQYF
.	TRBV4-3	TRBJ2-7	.	TGCGCCAGCAGCCAAGGGTTGGAGGGGGTTTACTACGAGCAGTACTTC	CASSQGLEGVYYEQYF
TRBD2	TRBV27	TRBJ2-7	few	TGTGCCAGCAGTCTTAGCGGGGGTACCTACGAGCAGTACTTC	CASSLSGGTYEQYF
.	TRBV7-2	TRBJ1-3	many	TGTGCCAGCAGCCCCCCCCCTGGAAACACCATATATTTT	CASSPPPGNTIYF
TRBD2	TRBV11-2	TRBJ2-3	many	TGTGCCAGCAGCTTAGATCCTAGCGGGGGCGACACAGATACGCAGTATTTT	CASSLDPSGGDTDTQYF
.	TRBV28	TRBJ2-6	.	TGTGCCAGCAGTTTACACAAGACCTACTCTGGGGCCAACGTCCTGACTTTC	CASSLHKTYSGANVLTF
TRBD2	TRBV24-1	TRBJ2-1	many	TGTGCCACCAGTGATTCGACTAGCGGGGGGATATACAATGAGCAGTTCTTC	CATSDSTSGGIYNEQFF
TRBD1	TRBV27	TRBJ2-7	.	TGTGCCAGCAGTGAGGGAGACAGGGACGTCTACGAGCAGTACTTC	CASSEGDRDVYEQYF
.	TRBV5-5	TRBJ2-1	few	TGTGCCAGCAGCTGGCCGGGACTCAAATTGGAGGAGTTCTTC	CASSWPGLKLEEFF
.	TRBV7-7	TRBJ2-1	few	TGTGCTAGCAGCTTATTTGGAGGGGATTACAATGAGCAGTTCTTC	CASSLFGGDYNEQFF
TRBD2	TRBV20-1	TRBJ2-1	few	TGCAGTGCTAGAGCTATGGGGGGGGTATACAATGAGCAGTTCTTC	CSARAMGGVYNEQFF
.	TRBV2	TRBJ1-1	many	TGTGCCAGCAGTGAAGGGCCCGGGAAAGCTTTCTTT	CASSEGPGKAFF
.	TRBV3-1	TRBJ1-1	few	TGTGCCAGCAGCCAAGGGGTATTAACAGGGCAGGCGGAAGCTTTCTTT	CASSQGVLTGQAEAFF
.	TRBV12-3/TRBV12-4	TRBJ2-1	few	TGTGCCAGCAGCCTCGGGACTGGGGGCTATGCTGAGCAGTTCTTC	CASSLGTGGYAEQFF
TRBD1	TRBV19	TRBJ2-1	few	TGTGCCAGTAGTACCGGGACAGGGGGCTTCTACAATGAGCAGTTCTTC	CASSTGTGGFYNEQFF
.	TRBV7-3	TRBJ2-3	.	TGTGCCAGCAGCCCAGGACTGACTCCTATTGTAGATACGCAGTATTTT	CASSPGLTPIVDTQYF
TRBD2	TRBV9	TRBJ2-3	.	TGTGCCAGCAGCCAAGCTTCTAGCGGGCTACGCACAGATACGCAGTATTTT	CASSQASSGLRTDTQYF
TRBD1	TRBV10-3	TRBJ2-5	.	TGTGCCATCAGCCTAGGGACAGGCATATGGGAAGAGACCCAGTACTTC	CAISLGTGIWEETQYF
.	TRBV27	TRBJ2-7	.	TGTGCCAGCCGAGGGAGGGGGCACCACGAGCAGTACTTC	CASRGRGHHEQYF
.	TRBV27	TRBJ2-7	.	TGCGCCAGCGGACCCGGGACCCAACCCCTCGAGCAGAACTTC	CASGPGTQPLEQNF
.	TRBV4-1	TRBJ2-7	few	TGCGCCAGCAGCCAAGTAACCGCGGAGGGCTACGAGCAGTACTTC	CASSQVTAEGYEQYF
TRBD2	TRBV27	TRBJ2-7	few	TGTGCCAGCGGATCCGGACTAGCGCGCACCGAGCAGTACTTC	CASGSGLARTEQYF
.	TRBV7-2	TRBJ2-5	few	TGTGCCAGCAGCTTAGGTCGGGGGGCTGAGACCCAGTACTTC	CASSLGRGAETQYF
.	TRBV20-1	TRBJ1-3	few	TGCAGTGCTAGAGAGAGTCGGGATTTTGGAAACACCATATATTTT	CSARESRDFGNTIYF
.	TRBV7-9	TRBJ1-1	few	TGTGCCAGCAGCTTAGGGACCGGCGCCGCTGAAGCTTTCTTT	CASSLGTGAAEAFF
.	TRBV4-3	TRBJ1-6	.	TGCGCCAGCGGGGCGGGGGGTAGCTCCTATAATTCACCCCTCCACTTT	CASGAGGSSYNSPLHF
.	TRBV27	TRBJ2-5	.	TGTGCCAGCAGTTTATGGGCCGGGGGACAAGAGCCCCAGTACTTC	CASSLWAGGQEPQYF
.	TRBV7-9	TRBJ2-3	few	TGTGCCAGCACCGACTTTACAGATACGCAGTATTTT	CASTDFTDTQYF